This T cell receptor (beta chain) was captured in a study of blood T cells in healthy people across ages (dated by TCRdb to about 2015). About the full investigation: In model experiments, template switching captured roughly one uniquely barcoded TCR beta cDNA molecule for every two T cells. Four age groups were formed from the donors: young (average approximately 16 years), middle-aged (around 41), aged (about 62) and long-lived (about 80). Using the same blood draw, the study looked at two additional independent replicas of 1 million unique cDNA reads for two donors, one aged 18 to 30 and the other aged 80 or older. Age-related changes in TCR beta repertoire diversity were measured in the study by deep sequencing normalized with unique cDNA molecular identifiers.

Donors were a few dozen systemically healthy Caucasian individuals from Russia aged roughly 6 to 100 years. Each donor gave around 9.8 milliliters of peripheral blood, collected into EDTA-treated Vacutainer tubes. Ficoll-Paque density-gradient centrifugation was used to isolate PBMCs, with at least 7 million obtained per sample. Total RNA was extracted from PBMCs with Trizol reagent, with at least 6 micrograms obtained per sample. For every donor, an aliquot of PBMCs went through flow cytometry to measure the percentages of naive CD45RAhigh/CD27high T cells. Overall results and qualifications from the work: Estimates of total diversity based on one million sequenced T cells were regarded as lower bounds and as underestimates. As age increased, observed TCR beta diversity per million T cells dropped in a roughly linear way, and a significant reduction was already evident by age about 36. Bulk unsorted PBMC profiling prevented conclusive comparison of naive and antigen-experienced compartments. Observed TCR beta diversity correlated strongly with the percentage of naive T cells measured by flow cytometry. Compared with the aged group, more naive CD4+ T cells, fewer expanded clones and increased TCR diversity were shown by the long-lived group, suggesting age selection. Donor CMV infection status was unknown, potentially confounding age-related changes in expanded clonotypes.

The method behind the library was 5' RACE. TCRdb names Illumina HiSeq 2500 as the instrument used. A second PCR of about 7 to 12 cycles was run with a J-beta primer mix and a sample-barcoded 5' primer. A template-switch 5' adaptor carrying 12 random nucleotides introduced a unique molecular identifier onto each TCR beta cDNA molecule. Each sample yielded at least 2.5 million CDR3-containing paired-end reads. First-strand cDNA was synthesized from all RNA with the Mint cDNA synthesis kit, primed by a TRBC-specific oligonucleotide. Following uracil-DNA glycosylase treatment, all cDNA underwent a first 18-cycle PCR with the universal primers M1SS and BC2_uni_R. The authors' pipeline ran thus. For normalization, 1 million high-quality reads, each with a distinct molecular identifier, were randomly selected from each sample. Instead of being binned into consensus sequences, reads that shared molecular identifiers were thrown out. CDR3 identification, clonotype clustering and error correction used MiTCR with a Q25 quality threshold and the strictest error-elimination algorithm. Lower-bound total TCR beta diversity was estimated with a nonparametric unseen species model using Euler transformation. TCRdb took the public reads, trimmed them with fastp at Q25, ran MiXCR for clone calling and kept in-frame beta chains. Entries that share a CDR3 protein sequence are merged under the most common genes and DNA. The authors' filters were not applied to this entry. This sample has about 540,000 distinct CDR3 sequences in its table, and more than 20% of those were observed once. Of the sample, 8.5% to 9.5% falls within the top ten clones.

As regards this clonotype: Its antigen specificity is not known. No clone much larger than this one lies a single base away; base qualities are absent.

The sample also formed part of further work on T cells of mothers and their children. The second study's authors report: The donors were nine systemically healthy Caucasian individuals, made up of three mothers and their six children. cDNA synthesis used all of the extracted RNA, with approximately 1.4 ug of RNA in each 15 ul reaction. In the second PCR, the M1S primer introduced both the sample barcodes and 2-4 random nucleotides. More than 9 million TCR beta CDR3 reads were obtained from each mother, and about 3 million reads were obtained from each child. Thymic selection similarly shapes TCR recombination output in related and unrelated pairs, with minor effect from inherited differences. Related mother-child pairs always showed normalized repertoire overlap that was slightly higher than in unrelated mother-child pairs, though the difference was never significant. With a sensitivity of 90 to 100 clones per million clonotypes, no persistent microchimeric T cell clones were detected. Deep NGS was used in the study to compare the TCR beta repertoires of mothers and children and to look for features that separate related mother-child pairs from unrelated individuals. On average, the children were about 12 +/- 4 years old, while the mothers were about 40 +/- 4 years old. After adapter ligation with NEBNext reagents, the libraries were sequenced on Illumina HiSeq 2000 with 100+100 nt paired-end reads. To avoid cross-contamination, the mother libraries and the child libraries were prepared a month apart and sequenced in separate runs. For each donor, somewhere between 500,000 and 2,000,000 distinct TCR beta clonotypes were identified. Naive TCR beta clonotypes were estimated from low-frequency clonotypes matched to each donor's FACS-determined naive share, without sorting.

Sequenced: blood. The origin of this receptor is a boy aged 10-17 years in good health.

The nucleotides read TGTGCCAGCACCGTAGGACTAGCGGGAGTTTCCAGCACAGATACGCAGTATTTT. This sequence encodes CASTVGLAGVSSTDTQYF. Rearrangement joined TRBV7-9 to TRBJ2-3, and 13 junction bases match TRBD2. After removal of 7 bases from V and 0 bases from J, the junction retains 10 bases not matched to a gene. Reading the germline V gene (reference sequence) gives CDR1 SEHNR and CDR2 FQNEAQ. The CDR3 has 18 amino acids, counting the end cysteine and phenylalanine. Of the read, only the CDR3 DNA is kept; its 54 bases are in frame from base 1.